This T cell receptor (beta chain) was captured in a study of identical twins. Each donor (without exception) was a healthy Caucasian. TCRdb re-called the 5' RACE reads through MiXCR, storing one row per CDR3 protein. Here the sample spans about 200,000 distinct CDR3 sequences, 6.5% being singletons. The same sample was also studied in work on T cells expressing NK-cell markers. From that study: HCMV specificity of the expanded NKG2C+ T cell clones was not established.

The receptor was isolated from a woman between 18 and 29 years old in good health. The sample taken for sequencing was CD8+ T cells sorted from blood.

CDR3: CASSECRGPLSYEQYF. The CDR3 DNA is TGTGCCAGCAGTGAATGTCGGGGGCCTTTATCCTACGAGCAGTACTTC. The V call is TRBV25-1, the J call TRBJ2-7; D might be TRBD1 or TRBD2, each matching 6 bases. The CDR3 has 16 residues. Germline V gene lookup returns CDR1 MGHDK and CDR2 SYGVNS. V lost 1 base and J 1 base, leaving 14 bases between the germline ends.